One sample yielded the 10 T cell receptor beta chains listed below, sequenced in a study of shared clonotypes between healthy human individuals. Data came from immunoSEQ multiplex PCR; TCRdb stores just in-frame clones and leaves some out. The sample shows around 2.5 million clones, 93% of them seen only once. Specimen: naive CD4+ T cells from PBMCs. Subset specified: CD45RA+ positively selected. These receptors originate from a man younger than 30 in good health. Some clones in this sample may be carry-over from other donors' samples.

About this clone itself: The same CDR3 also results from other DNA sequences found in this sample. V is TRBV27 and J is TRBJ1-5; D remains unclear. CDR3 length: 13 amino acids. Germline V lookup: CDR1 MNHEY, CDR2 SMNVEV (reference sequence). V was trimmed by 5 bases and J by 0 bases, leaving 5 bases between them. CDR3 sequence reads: CASSPISNQPQHF. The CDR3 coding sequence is TGTGCCAGCAGTCCCATTAGCAATCAGCCCCAGCATTTT.

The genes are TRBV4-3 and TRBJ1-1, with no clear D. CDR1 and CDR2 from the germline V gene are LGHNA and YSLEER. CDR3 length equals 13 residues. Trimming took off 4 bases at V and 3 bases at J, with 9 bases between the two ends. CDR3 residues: CASSLHGDTEAFF. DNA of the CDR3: TGCGCCAGCAGCCTGCATGGGGACACTGAAGCTTTCTTT.

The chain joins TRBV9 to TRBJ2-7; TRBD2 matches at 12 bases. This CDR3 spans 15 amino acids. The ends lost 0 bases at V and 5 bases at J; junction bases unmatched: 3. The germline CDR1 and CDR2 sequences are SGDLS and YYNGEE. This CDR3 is CASSVGLAGGNEQYF. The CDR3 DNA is TGTGCCAGCAGCGTAGGGCTAGCGGGAGGGAACGAGCAGTACTTC.

The CDR3 coding sequence is TGCAGCGTTACTGGGCTAGCGGGAGTCAGGGGCTACAATGAGCAGTTCTTC. This sequence encodes CSVTGLAGVRGYNEQFF. The chain couples TRBV29-1 to TRBJ2-1; 10 nucleotides align to TRBD2. Germline CDR1 and CDR2: SQVTM and ANQGSEA. V dropped 5 bases and J dropped 3; count of bases not matched to a gene: 13. The CDR3 totals 17 residues.

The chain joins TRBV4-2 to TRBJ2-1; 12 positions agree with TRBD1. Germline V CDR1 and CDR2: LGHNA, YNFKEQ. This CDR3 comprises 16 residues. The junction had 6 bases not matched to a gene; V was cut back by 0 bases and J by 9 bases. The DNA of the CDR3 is TGTGCCAGCAGCCAAGAAAGGGGGACAGGGGGCCGTGAGCAGTTCTTC. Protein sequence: CASSQERGTGGREQFF.

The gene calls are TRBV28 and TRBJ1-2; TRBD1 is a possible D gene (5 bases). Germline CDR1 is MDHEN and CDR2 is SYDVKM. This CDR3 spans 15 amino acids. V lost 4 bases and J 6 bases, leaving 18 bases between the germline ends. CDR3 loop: CASSSPGGVFNGYTF. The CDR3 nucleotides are TGTGCCAGCAGTTCCCCCGGGGGGGTATTCAATGGCTACACCTTC.

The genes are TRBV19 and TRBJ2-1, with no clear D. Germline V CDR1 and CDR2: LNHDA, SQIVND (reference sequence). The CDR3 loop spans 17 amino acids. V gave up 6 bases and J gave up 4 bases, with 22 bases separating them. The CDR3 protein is CASSQFSDQALYNEQFF. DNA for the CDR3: TGTGCCAGTAGCCAATTCTCGGACCAGGCCCTATACAATGAGCAGTTCTTC.

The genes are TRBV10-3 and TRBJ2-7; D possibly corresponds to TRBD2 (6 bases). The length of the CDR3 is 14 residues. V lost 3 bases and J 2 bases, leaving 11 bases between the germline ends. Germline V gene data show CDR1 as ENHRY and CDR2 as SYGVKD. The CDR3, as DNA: TGTGCCATCAGTGAAGTGGGGAGGACCTACGAGCAGTACTTC. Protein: CAISEVGRTYEQYF.

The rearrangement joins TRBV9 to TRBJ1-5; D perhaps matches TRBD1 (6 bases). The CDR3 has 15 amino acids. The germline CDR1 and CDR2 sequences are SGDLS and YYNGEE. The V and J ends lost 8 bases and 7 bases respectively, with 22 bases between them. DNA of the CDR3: TGTGCCAGTTGCGTAGACACAGGGTCCGGGCAGCCCCAGCATTTT. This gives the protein CASCVDTGSGQPQHF.

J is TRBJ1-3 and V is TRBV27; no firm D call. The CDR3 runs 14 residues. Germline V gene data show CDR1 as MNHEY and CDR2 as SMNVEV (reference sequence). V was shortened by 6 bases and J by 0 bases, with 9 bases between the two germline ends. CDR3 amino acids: CASRSTSSGNTIYF. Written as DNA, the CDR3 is TGTGCCAGCAGGTCAACGAGCTCTGGAAACACCATATATTTT.